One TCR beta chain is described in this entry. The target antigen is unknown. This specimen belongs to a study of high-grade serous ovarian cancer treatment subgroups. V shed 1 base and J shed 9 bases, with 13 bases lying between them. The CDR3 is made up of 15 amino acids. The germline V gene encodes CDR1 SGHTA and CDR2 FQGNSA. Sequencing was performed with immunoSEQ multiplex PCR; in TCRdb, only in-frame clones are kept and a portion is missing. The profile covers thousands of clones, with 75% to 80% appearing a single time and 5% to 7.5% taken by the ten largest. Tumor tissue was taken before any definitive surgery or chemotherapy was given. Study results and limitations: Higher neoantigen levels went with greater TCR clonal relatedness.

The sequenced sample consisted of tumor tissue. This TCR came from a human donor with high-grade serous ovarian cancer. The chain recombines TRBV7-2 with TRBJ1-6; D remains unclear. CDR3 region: CASSLGAGVGSPLHF. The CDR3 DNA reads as TGTGCCAGCAGCTTAGGTGCAGGTGTAGGTTCACCCCTCCACTTT.